This T cell receptor (beta chain) emerged from a study of radiation and T cells in renal cell carcinoma (dated by TCRdb to 2018 to 2020). At the level of the whole study: In total, 50 or so samples, comprising 26 tumors and some 27 peripheral blood samples, were subjected to TCR beta sequencing. The final blood draw took place at 4 weeks after radiation, the same time as nephrectomy. Across all 50 or so samples, several million unique CDR3 nucleotide sequences encoding about 2.4 million unique CDR3 amino acid sequences were identified. Overall results and qualifications from the work: Because no pretreatment tumor biopsies were available, whether clonotypes were present in the tumor at baseline could not be determined. In blood, the top tumor clonotypes increased from baseline to 2 weeks after radiation and then shrank by 4 weeks, which suggests a temporary expansion of tumor-resident clones. With a single-armed trial design, the study had no way to address how radiation dose or scheduling affects the TCR repertoire. Tracking of blood repertoire dynamics stopped at three to four weeks after treatment, with no follow-up past that point.

As encoded in the germline V gene (reference sequence), CDR1 is LNHDA while CDR2 is SQIVND. Inclusive of the bounding cysteine and phenylalanine, the CDR3 is 14 residues long. The entry retains the CDR3 DNA only, 42 bases that are in frame from base 1. V lost 3 bases and J lost 1 base, and the count of bases not matched to a germline gene is 1. The time point label for this specimen denotes: blood 4 weeks post-SBRT, at nephrectomy. What the treatment or condition label conveys for this sample: 15 Gy SBRT to primary tumor, nephrectomy 4 weeks later. The samples were drawn from a clinical trial, where primary renal cell carcinomas were treated with 15 Gy of stereotactic body radiation therapy and then removed by nephrectomy 4 weeks afterward. Serial peripheral blood from radiation-treated patients was sampled at baseline, 2 weeks and 4 weeks after SBRT to track tumor-enriched clonotypes. Every patient had renal cell carcinoma of clear cell pathology. The QIAamp DNA Blood Mini Kit (Qiagen) was used to prepare genomic DNA for TCR sequencing. Samples were included in the analyses only if all quality control checks were passed.

In the case of this clone: No antigen is known for it. Qualities for individual bases were not recorded, and no much larger clone is one base off. The sample carries other DNA sequences with the same CDR3.

TCR beta libraries were generated from genomic DNA with the immunoSEQ kit, following the manufacturer's recommendations. To prepare libraries, a first multiplex PCR with proprietary primers was run, followed by a second PCR that added unique barcodes, and a bead cleanup was done after each round. A positive control reaction and a negative control reaction, both provided in the kit, were run with every batch of samples. The final libraries were assessed on an Agilent 4200 TapeStation D1000 ScreenTape, pooled by volume, and quantified by qPCR. Sequencing was performed on an Illumina NextSeq500 using a MidOutput 150-cycle cartridge, with 156 Read1 cycles, 15 Index1 cycles, and the kit custom primers. The pooled library was loaded at 0.95 to 1 pM, with a roughly 21% PhiX control spiked in. In the authors' own workflow: The vendor-processed data were analyzed in R, and a clonotype was defined as all T cells that share the same CDR3 nucleotide sequence. In the clone abundance analyses, frequencies in each sample were normalized to that sample's 10,000 most abundant clones. Before analysis, public T cell clones were removed, and these numbered fewer than five per sample on average. A difference in abundance of at least 32-fold between compartments was used to define tumor-enriched and baseline blood-enriched clonotypes. A beta-binomial differential abundance model was applied to find clonotypes that expanded or contracted between blood time points. Tumor-blood repertoire similarity was measured with the Baroni-Urbani and Buser coefficient, and group comparisons used two-tailed Wilcoxon tests in R. The table comes from immuneACCESS by way of TCRdb, which keeps in-frame sequences with V and J called. Part of the clones is missing from these tables; in studies checked, under half for an unresolved V gene and the rest for unknown reasons. The DNA gave D and trimming, while V, J and clone size come from that table. The sample table holds some 97,000 clones, of which 65% to 90% were seen once. The ten top clones hold more than 7% of the sample.

The receptor comes from a man in his sixties with renal cell carcinoma. The source material was blood, sampled from a patient whose treatment included radiotherapy and nephrectomy. The chain uses TRBV19 and TRBJ2-7; 9 junctional bases match TRBD1. CDR3 loop: CASSMTGGSYEQYF. The bases read TGTGCCAGTAGTATGACAGGGGGTTCCTACGAGCAGTACTTC.